The source of this T cell receptor (beta chain) is a study of blood T cell repertoires in COVID-19. Study-wide background: Samples of COVID-19 (acute and convalescent) were obtained from the United States, Italy and Spain. The analysed material was cDNA or gDNA that came from T cells, B-cell-depleted T cells, or PBMCs.

The CDR3 covers 16 residues. CDR1 is MDHEN and CDR2 is SYDVKM in the germline V gene. V gave up 3 bases and J gave up 5 bases, with 16 bases separating them. Methods used by the authors: Reference gene primer amplification yielded estimated nucleated cell counts. Assay: immunoSEQ multiplex PCR; the TCRdb copy retains only in-frame clones and omits some. Clone size and V and J calls were adopted from that table, with D and trimming inferred from the DNA. The repertoire has about 48,000 clones, around 83% of them found once; the top ten carry around 4.9%. This TCR was recovered from a human donor in a cohort sampled during active COVID-19. The chain is built from TRBV28 and TRBJ2-2, with D possibly TRBD1 on 6 matching bases. The specimen sequenced was peripheral blood. The CDR3 here is CASSLGHTIVTGELFF. The CDR3 DNA reads as TGTGCCAGCAGTTTGGGACACACAATTGTTACCGGGGAGCTGTTTTTT.